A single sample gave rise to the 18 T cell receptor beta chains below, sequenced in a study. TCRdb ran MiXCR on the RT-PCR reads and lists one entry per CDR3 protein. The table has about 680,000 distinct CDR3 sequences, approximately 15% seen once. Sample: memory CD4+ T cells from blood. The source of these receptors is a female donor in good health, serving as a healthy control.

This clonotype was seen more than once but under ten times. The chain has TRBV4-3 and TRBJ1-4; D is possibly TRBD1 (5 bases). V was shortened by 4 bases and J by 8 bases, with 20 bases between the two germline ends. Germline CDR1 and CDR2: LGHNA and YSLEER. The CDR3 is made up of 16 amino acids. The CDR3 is CASSPGYGGVGEKLFF. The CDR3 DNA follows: TGCGCCAGCAGCCCCGGGTATGGAGGGGTGGGAGAAAAACTGTTTTTT.

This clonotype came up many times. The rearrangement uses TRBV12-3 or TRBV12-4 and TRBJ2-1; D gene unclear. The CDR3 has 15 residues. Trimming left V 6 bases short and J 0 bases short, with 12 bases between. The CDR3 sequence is CASSPGPGSYNEQFF. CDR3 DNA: TGTGCCAGCAGCCCTGGTCCAGGCTCCTACAATGAGCAGTTCTTC.

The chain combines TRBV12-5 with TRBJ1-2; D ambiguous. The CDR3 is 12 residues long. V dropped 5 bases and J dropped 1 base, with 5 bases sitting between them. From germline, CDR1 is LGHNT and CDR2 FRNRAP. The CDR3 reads CASGHSNYGYTF. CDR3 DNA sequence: TGTGCTAGTGGTCACAGTAACTATGGCTACACCTTC.

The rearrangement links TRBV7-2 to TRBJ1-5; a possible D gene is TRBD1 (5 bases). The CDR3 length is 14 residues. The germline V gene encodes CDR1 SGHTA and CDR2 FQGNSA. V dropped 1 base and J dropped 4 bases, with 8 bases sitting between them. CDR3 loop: CASSLDRLNQPQHF. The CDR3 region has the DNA TGTGCCAGCAGCTTAGACAGGCTAAATCAGCCCCAGCATTTT.

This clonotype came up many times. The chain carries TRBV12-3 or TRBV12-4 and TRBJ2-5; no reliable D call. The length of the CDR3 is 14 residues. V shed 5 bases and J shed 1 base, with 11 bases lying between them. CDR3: CASSPDWIQETQYF. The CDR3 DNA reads TGTGCCAGCAGTCCCGACTGGATCCAAGAGACCCAGTACTTC.

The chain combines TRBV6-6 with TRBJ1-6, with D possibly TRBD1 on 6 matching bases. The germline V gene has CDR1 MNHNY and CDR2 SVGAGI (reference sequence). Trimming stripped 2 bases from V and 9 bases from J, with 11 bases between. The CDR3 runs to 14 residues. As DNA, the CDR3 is TGTGCCAGCAGTTACACCGGGGGCCTTTCACCCCTCCACTTT. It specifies CASSYTGGLSPLHF.

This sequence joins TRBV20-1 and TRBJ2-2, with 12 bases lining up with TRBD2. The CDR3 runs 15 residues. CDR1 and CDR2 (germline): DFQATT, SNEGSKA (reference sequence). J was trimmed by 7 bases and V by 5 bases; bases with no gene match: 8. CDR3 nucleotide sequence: TGCAGTGCTCCGAGACTAGCGGGAGTTGGCGGGGAGCTGTTTTTT. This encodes CSAPRLAGVGGELFF.

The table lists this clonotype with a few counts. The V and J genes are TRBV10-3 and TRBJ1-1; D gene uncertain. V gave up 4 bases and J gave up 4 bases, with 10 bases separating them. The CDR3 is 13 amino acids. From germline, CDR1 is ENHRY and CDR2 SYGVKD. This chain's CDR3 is CAISVDRTTEAFF. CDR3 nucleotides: TGTGCCATCAGTGTCGATCGGACCACTGAAGCTTTCTTT.

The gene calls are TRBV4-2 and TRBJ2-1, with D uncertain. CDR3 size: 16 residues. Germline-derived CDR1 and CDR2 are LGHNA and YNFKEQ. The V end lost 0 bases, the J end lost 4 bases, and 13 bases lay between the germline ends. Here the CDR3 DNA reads TGTGCCAGCAGCCAAGATCTGGCAGTATCTTACAATGAGCAGTTCTTC. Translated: CASSQDLAVSYNEQFF.

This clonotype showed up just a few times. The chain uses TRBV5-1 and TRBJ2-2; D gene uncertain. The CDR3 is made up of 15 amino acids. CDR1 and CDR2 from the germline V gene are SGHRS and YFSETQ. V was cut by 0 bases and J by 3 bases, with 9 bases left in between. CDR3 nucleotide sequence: TGCGCCAGCAGCTTGGTGGCAGTAGACACCGGGGAGCTGTTTTTT. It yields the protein CASSLVAVDTGELFF.

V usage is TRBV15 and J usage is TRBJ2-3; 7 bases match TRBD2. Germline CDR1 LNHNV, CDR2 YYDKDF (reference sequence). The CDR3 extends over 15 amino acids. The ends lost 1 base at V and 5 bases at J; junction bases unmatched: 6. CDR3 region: CATSRGNAGVDTQYF. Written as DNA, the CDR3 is TGTGCCACCAGCAGAGGCAATGCGGGAGTAGATACGCAGTATTTT.

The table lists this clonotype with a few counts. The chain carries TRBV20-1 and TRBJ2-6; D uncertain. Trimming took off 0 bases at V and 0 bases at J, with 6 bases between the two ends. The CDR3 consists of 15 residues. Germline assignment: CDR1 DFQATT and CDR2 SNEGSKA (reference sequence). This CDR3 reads CSARDLSSGANVLTF. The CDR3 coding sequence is TGCAGTGCTAGAGATCTCAGCTCTGGGGCCAACGTCCTGACTTTC.

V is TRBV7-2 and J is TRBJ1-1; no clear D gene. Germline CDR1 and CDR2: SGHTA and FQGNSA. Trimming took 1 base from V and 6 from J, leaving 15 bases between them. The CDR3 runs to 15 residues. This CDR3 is CASSLEGGPLSEAFF. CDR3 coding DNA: TGTGCCAGCAGCTTAGAAGGAGGGCCACTCTCTGAAGCTTTCTTT.

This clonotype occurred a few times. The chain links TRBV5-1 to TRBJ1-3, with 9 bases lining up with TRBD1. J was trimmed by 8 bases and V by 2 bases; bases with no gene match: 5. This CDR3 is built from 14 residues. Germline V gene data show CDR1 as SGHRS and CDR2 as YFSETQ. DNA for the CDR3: TGCGCCAGCAGCTTACCGGGACAGGGTGACACCATATATTTT. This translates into CASSLPGQGDTIYF.

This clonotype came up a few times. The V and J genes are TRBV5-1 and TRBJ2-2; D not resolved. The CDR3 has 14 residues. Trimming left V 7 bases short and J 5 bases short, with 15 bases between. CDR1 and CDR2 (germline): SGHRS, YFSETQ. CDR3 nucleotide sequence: TGCGCCAGCGCGCAAAATGTGGGGACCGGGGAGCTGTTTTTT. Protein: CASAQNVGTGELFF.

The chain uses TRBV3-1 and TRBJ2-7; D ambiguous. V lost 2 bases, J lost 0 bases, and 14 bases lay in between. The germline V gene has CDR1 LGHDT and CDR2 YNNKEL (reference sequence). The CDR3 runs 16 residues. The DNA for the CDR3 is TGTGCCAGCAGCCAATCTTCCGGGCTAAACTCCTACGAGCAGTACTTC. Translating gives CASSQSSGLNSYEQYF.

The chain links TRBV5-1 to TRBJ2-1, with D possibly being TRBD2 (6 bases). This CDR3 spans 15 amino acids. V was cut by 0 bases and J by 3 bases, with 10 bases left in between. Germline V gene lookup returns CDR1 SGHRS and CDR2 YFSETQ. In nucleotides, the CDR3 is TGCGCCAGCAGCTTGGGCAGGGAGGTCTACAATGAGCAGTTCTTC. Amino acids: CASSLGREVYNEQFF.

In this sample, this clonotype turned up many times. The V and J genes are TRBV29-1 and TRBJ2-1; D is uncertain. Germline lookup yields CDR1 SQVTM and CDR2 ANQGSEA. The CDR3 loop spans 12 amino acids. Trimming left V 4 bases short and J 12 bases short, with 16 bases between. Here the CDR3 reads CSVVNWVYRQFF. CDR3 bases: TGCAGCGTTGTTAATTGGGTGTACCGGCAGTTCTTC.